Presented here are 25 T cell receptor beta chains from one specimen sequenced in a study of T cell responses to AZD1222 COVID-19 vaccine. TCRdb's table, derived via immunoSEQ multiplex PCR, lists solely in-frame clones and lacks some. The sample yields 100,000 to 150,000 clones, more than 80% seen once. This material consisted of peripheral blood, taken on day 0 of AZD1222 vaccination. These receptors were obtained from an adult in good health.

The V gene is TRBV20-1, the J gene TRBJ2-5; D not certain. CDR1 is DFQATT, CDR2 SNEGSKA, per germline (reference sequence). This CDR3 spans 10 amino acids. V was cut by 6 bases and J by 3 bases, with 5 bases left in between. CDR3 DNA: TGCAGTGCCCCAAAAGAGACCCAGTACTTC. This translates into CSAPKETQYF.

The chain uses TRBV5-4 and TRBJ2-5; tentatively, D is TRBD1 (5 bases). The germline CDR1 and CDR2 sequences are SGHNT and YYREEE (reference sequence). The CDR3 sequence is 15 residues long. The V gene lost 3 bases and the J gene lost 0 bases, with 12 bases spanning the gap. CDR3 amino acids: CASSWGAGYQETQYF. For the CDR3, the DNA is TGTGCCAGCAGCTGGGGCGCAGGGTACCAAGAGACCCAGTACTTC.

The V and J genes are TRBV4-1 and TRBJ2-7; D perhaps matches TRBD1 (6 bases). The germline V and J ends were trimmed by 4 bases and 7 bases, with 20 bases remaining between them. The CDR3 runs 15 residues. Germline V gives CDR1 MGHRA, CDR2 YSYEKL. The CDR3 region has the DNA TGCGCCAGCAGCCCCGGGACATTGGGTGTCGGGGAGCAGTACTTC. Encoded protein: CASSPGTLGVGEQYF.

This chain links TRBV5-6 with TRBJ1-6; the D gene is possibly TRBD1 (5 bases). V was clipped by 2 bases and J by 10 bases, with 13 bases between them. Per the germline V gene, CDR1 is SGHDT and CDR2 is YYEEEE. CDR3 size: 14 residues. The DNA for the CDR3 is TGTGCCAGCAGCTTTGGGGGAATCGGATCACCCCTCCACTTT. Translation gives CASSFGGIGSPLHF.

The chain combines TRBV9 with TRBJ1-4, with TRBD1 matching 8 bases. Looked up from germline, CDR1 is SGDLS and CDR2 is YYNGEE. The CDR3 totals 14 residues. V was clipped by 3 bases and J by 10 bases; unmatched bases: 8. The CDR3 region is CASSARDRIGKLFF. In DNA, the CDR3 is TGTGCCAGCAGCGCCCGGGACAGGATTGGAAAACTGTTTTTT.

This rearrangement joins TRBV7-8 to TRBJ2-1, with 9 bases lining up with TRBD2. Losses at the gene ends were 5 bases for V and 5 bases for J; bases not matched to a gene: 7. The CDR3 totals 15 residues. Germline-derived CDR1 and CDR2 are SGHVS and FQNEAQ. In DNA form, the CDR3 reads TGTGCCAGCAGCCCCCGACTAGCGGACCACAATGAGCAGTTCTTC. It yields the protein CASSPRLADHNEQFF.

V gene TRBV3-1 (or the pseudogene TRBV3-2) combines with J gene TRBJ1-2, with 8 bases matching TRBD1. Per the germline V gene, CDR1 is LGHDT and CDR2 is YNNKEL (reference sequence). With V trimmed by 4 bases and J by 5 bases, 9 bases remained unmatched. CDR3 length: 15 residues. CDR3 nucleotides: TGTGCCAGCAGCCCAGACGGGACAGGAGTATATGGCTACACCTTC. Its translation is CASSPDGTGVYGYTF.

The chain is built from TRBV7-6 and TRBJ2-1; 11 bases agree with TRBD2. The germline V gene encodes CDR1 SGHVS and CDR2 FNYEAQ. V dropped 5 bases and J dropped 7; count of bases not matched to a gene: 7. The CDR3 sequence is 15 residues long. The CDR3 DNA reads as TGTGCCAGCAGCCAAGGACTAGCGGGTTCTAATGAGCAGTTCTTC. Its protein product is CASSQGLAGSNEQFF.

J is TRBJ2-7 and V is TRBV11-2; 9 bases agree with TRBD2. The CDR3 runs 15 residues. V trimming: 0 bases; J trimming: 3 bases; junction bases outside the gene matches: 3. Germline V gene lookup returns CDR1 SGHAT and CDR2 FQNNGV. Here the CDR3 DNA reads TGTGCCAGCAGCTTAGATACAGCGGGAGGCTACGAGCAGTACTTC. The encoded protein is CASSLDTAGGYEQYF.

The V and J genes are TRBV30 and TRBJ2-7; weak D call: TRBD1 (5 bases). CDR3 length: 13 residues. Trimming shortened V by 0 bases and J by 3 bases, and 9 bases separated the two germline ends. CDR1 GTSNPN and CDR2 SVGIG come from the germline V gene (reference sequence). The DNA of the CDR3 is TGTGCCTGGAGTGTGTCAGGGATCTACGAGCAGTACTTC. This sequence encodes CAWSVSGIYEQYF.

The chain joins TRBV28 to TRBJ1-5; no firm D call. This CDR3 is built from 11 residues. Trimming removed 5 bases from V and 9 bases from J, with 8 bases in between. Germline lookup yields CDR1 MDHEN and CDR2 SYDVKM. In DNA, the CDR3 is TGTGCCAGCAGTCGCACGTCGCCCCAGCATTTT. This translates into CASSRTSPQHF.

The CDR3 bases are TGTGCCAGCAGCGTAGACGATAGCGGGAGTGGATTCTATGAGCAGTTCTTC. Its translation: CASSVDDSGSGFYEQFF. The chain joins TRBV9 to TRBJ2-1, with TRBD2 matching over 9 bases. Germline V gene sequence: CDR1 SGDLS, CDR2 YYNGEE. The V gene end was trimmed by 0 bases and the J gene end by 8 bases; junction bases not matched to a gene: 12. The CDR3 extends over 17 amino acids.

J is TRBJ1-2 and V is TRBV5-1; 9 nucleotides agree with TRBD1. V lost 3 bases, J lost 4 bases, and 25 bases stayed unmatched. The germline V gene has CDR1 SGHRS and CDR2 YFSETQ. The CDR3 consists of 21 residues. The DNA for the CDR3 is TGCGCCAGCAGCTCGTTCACTACTTCACCCGGGACAGGGACCGGTCGCTATGGCTACACCTTC. This gives the protein CASSSFTTSPGTGTGRYGYTF.

The gene calls are TRBV23-1 and TRBJ2-7, with TRBD1 identical over 7 bases. TRBV23-1 falls under the ORF class, with uncertain function. The J segment lost 3 bases and the V segment lost 2 bases, leaving 19 bases of the junction unmatched. The CDR3 is 19 amino acids. The DNA of the CDR3 is TGCGCCAGCAGTCAAAAGGTCGAGATCCAGGGACAGTGGATCTACGAGCAGTACTTC. This codes for CASSQKVEIQGQWIYEQYF.

As regards this clone: At one end the junction does not follow the germline gene, possibly because of a read error. The rearrangement uses TRBV7-7 and TRBJ1-3; D ambiguous. The CDR3 extends over 17 amino acids. Per germline, CDR1 SSHAT and CDR2 FNYEAQ (reference sequence). The CDR3 reads CASSARRGLALGNTIYF. The CDR3 coding sequence is TGTGCTAGCAGCGCGCGGAGAGGGTTGGCTTTAGGAAACACCATATATTTT.

The chain uses TRBV2 and TRBJ1-2; 7 positions agree with TRBD1. V lost 2 bases and J lost 3; bases outside the gene matches: 3. Germline assignment: CDR1 SNHLY and CDR2 FYNNEI. This CDR3 contains 14 residues. In DNA, the CDR3 is TGTGCCAGCAGTGAACAGGGGGATGACTATGGCTACACCTTC. Translated, it gives CASSEQGDDYGYTF. The variable domain in full, with the rest retrieved from reference TRBV2 and TRBJ1-2, is EPEVTQTPSHQVTQMGQEVILRCVPISNHLYFYWYRQILGQKVEFLVSFYNNEISEKSEIFDDQFSVERPDGSNFTLKIRSTKLEDSAMYFCASSEQGDDYGYTFGSGTRLTVV.

This clone is a singleton in its sample. Because the CDR3's place on the DNA is in doubt, the DNA is left out and the CDR3 is given as listed by TCRdb. The chain carries TRBV13 and TRBJ2-5; the table's D gene call, TRBD2, was not cross checked with the DNA. The CDR3 has 14 residues if both end residues are counted. Germline values: CDR1 PRHDT, CDR2 FYEKMQ (reference sequence). The CDR3 spells CASSLSLYQETQYF.

The chain couples TRBV12-3 or TRBV12-4 to TRBJ1-1, with D perhaps matching TRBD1 (5 bases). The V gene lost 8 bases and the J gene lost 1 base, with 8 bases spanning the gap. This CDR3 has 12 amino acids. Written as DNA, the CDR3 is TGTGCCAGCGGTAGGGGGAACACTGAAGCTTTCTTT. This encodes CASGRGNTEAFF.

The genes are TRBV6-5 and TRBJ1-2; possibly TRBD1 for D (5 bases). V was shortened by 6 bases and J by 0 bases, with 8 bases between the two germline ends. CDR1 is MNHEY and CDR2 is SVGAGI in the germline V gene. The length of the CDR3 is 13 residues. The CDR3: CASRGQSNYGYTF. CDR3 DNA sequence: TGTGCCAGCAGAGGACAATCTAACTATGGCTACACCTTC.

The chain joins TRBV19 to TRBJ1-1; perhaps TRBD1 as D (5 bases). V lost 2 bases to trimming and J lost 0 bases, with 10 bases between them. Germline V gene sequence: CDR1 LNHDA, CDR2 SQIVND (reference sequence). The CDR3 is made up of 15 amino acids. CDR3 residues: CASSIQGRMNTEAFF. The CDR3 bases are TGTGCCAGTAGTATACAGGGACGAATGAACACTGAAGCTTTCTTT.

CDR3 protein: CASAIVGGGTEAFF. Here the CDR3 DNA reads TGTGCCAGCGCCATAGTGGGGGGTGGCACTGAAGCTTTCTTT. The chain carries TRBV7-2 and TRBJ1-1; D perhaps matches TRBD1 (5 bases). Per the germline V gene, CDR1 is SGHTA and CDR2 is FQGNSA. The V end lost 8 bases, the J end lost 4 bases, and 17 bases lay between the germline ends. The CDR3 sequence is 14 residues long.

V gene TRBV9 combines with J gene TRBJ2-7, with D unclear. Trimming took 3 bases from V and 5 from J, leaving 6 bases between them. The CDR3 is 11 amino acids. Germline V gene data show CDR1 as SGDLS and CDR2 as YYNGEE. The CDR3 coding sequence is TGTGCCAGCAGCGCAGCAGACGAGCAGTACTTC. It yields the protein CASSAADEQYF.

The chain carries TRBV6-5 and TRBJ2-5, with D possibly being TRBD2 (6 bases). V dropped 4 bases and J dropped 3 bases, with 9 bases sitting between them. The germline gives CDR1 MNHEY, CDR2 SVGAGI. This CDR3 region has 13 residues. The CDR3 reads CASSSPGEETQYF. The CDR3, as DNA: TGTGCCAGCAGTTCTCCGGGAGAAGAGACCCAGTACTTC.

The V gene is TRBV12-5, the J gene TRBJ1-1, with 7 positions matching TRBD1. V lost 0 bases and J lost 5; bases outside the gene matches: 9. The CDR3 contains 16 residues. Germline values: CDR1 LGHNT, CDR2 FRNRAP. For the CDR3, the DNA is TGTGCTAGTGGTTTGGTATTGGGGGCAGGGGGGACTGAAGCTTTCTTT. Translating it yields CASGLVLGAGGTEAFF.

This rearrangement joins TRBV19 to TRBJ2-4; possibly TRBD1 for D (5 bases). Germline V gives CDR1 LNHDA, CDR2 SQIVND (reference sequence). Trimming shortened V by 6 bases and J by 6 bases, and 12 bases separated the two germline ends. This CDR3 has 13 amino acids. CDR3 region: CASRRQGGNIQYF. The CDR3 bases are TGTGCCAGTAGACGCCAGGGCGGAAACATTCAGTACTTC.